Below are 7 T cell receptor beta chains sequenced from a single sample in a study of blood T cells in healthy people across ages. Next came a second PCR, run for about 7 to 12 cycles, which used a sample-barcoded 5' primer along with a J-beta primer mix. MiXCR, run by TCRdb on the 5' RACE reads, gives a single entry per CDR3 protein. Of hundreds of thousands of distinct CDR3 sequences listed, about 53% are singletons. The sequencing input was blood. Source of these receptors: a man aged 55 to 70 in good health.

The rearrangement uses TRBV12-3 or TRBV12-4 and TRBJ2-4; D is perhaps TRBD2 (5 bases). Trimming removed 4 bases at V and 13 bases at J, with 11 bases between. The CDR3 contains 11 residues. The CDR3 is CASSSLREQYF. Here the CDR3 DNA reads TGTGCCAGCAGTTCGCTGAGGGAGCAGTACTTC.

This chain joins TRBV15 and TRBJ2-5, with TRBD2 matching 7 bases. The J call may be wrong; the DNA end is better matched by TRBJ2-7. Per germline, CDR1 LNHNV and CDR2 YYDKDF (reference sequence). The CDR3 is made up of 15 amino acids. CDR3 sequence (DNA): TGTGCCACCAGCAGAGATCTAGCGGATTCGGACGAGCAGTACTTC. This codes for CATSRDLADSDEQYF.

This chain links TRBV7-8 with TRBJ2-7; D is unclear. From germline, CDR1 is SGHVS and CDR2 FQNEAQ. Trimming cost V 1 base and J 3 bases, with 16 bases left between them. The CDR3 extends over 16 amino acids. The CDR3 bases are TGTGCCAGCAGCTTAGTGGCCAGGCCCTATGACTACGAGCAGTACTTC. Encoded protein: CASSLVARPYDYEQYF.

This clonotype was counted a few times. The CDR3 sequence is CASSSGSRETQYF. The DNA of the CDR3 is TGTGCCAGCAGTTCAGGGTCTCGAGAGACCCAGTACTTC. This chain links TRBV28 with TRBJ2-5; D is perhaps TRBD1 (5 bases). V was cut by 4 bases and J by 4 bases, with 10 bases left in between. The CDR3 covers 13 residues. The germline V gene encodes CDR1 MDHEN and CDR2 SYDVKM.

This clonotype occurred once. The chain combines TRBV20-1 with TRBJ2-3; TRBD1 or TRBD2 may be the D gene (6 bases each). The V and J ends lost 0 bases and 7 bases respectively, with 14 bases between them. The CDR3 loop spans 14 amino acids. Germline loops: CDR1 DFQATT, CDR2 SNEGSKA (reference sequence). CDR3 sequence: CSARDILGGYTQYF. The CDR3 DNA reads as TGCAGTGCTAGAGATATTTTAGGGGGGTATACGCAGTATTTT.

This rearrangement joins TRBV20-1 to TRBJ2-4; TRBD2 might be the D (5 bases). The J call may be in error: the DNA end matches TRBJ2-7 better. There are 12 residues in the CDR3. Germline-derived CDR1 and CDR2 are DFQATT and SNEGSKA (reference sequence). This chain's CDR3 is CSARGSVYEQYF. The CDR3 DNA follows: TGCAGTGCTAGAGGTAGCGTCTACGAGCAGTACTTC.

The J gene is TRBJ1-1, the V gene TRBV2; D remains unclear. The CDR3 has 14 amino acids. The germline V gene has CDR1 SNHLY and CDR2 FYNNEI. Trimming took 6 bases from V and 1 from J, leaving 12 bases between them. CDR3 in DNA: TGTGCCAGCAGGGCCCCCCTGGAGAACACTGAAGCTTTCTTT. Amino acids: CASRAPLENTEAFF.